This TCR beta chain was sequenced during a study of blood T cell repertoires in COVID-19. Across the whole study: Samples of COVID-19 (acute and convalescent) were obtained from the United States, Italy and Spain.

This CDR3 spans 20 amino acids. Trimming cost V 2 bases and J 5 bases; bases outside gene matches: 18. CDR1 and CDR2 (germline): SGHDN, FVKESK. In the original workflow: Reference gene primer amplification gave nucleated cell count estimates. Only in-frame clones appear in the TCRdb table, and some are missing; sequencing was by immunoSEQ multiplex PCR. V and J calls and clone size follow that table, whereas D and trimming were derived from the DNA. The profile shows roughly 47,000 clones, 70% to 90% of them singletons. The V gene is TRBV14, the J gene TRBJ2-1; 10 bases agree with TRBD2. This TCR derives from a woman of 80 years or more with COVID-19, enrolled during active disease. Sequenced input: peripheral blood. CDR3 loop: CASSQTVILRSGRGDNEQFF. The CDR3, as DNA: TGTGCCAGCAGCCAAACCGTCATACTTAGGAGCGGGAGGGGCGACAATGAGCAGTTCTTC.